These 13 T cell receptor beta chains were all obtained from the same sample, sequenced in a study of T cells after yellow fever vaccination. TCRdb re-called the 5' RACE reads with MiXCR, one entry per CDR3 protein. Altogether about 340,000 distinct CDR3 sequences are present, approximately 12% being singletons, with the ten largest covering approximately 3.3%. The sequences come from CD4+ T cells sorted from PBMCs, collected 15 days after the yellow fever booster vaccination. Receptors originate from a man aged 18 to 29 who received the YFV17D yellow fever vaccine.

This clonotype has a handful of counts. The chain employs TRBV28 and TRBJ2-6; D may be TRBD1 (5 bases). CDR3 length: 15 amino acids. Germline values: CDR1 MDHEN, CDR2 SYDVKM. Trimming left V 6 bases short and J 1 base short, with 10 bases between. CDR3: CASREGASGANVLTF. CDR3 sequence (DNA): TGTGCCAGCAGGGAAGGGGCGTCTGGGGCCAACGTCCTGACTTTC.

This clonotype has more than one count but fewer than ten. The chain couples TRBV11-2 to TRBJ2-2; D is unclear. Trimming stripped 4 bases from V and 6 bases from J, with 3 bases between. The germline V gene has CDR1 SGHAT and CDR2 FQNNGV. CDR3 length equals 11 residues. The CDR3 loop is CASSYPGELFF. The CDR3 region has the DNA TGTGCCAGCAGCTATCCCGGGGAGCTGTTTTTT.

The chain recombines TRBV12-3 or TRBV12-4 with TRBJ2-1; 11 nucleotides align to TRBD2. This CDR3 is 15 amino acids long. V trimming: 5 bases; J trimming: 8 bases; junction bases outside the gene matches: 8. CDR3 protein: CASSKTSGGRDEQFF. CDR3 DNA: TGTGCCAGCAGTAAAACTAGCGGGGGTAGGGATGAGCAGTTCTTC.

The chain links TRBV5-5 to TRBJ1-5, with 11 bases fitting TRBD1. CDR3 length: 16 residues. The V gene end was trimmed by 4 bases and the J gene end by 4 bases; junction bases not matched to a gene: 7. The V gene's germline CDR1 is SGHKS and CDR2 YYEKEE (reference sequence). The CDR3 loop is CASSPGQGGGNQPQHF. The CDR3 bases are TGTGCCAGCAGCCCGGGACAGGGGGGAGGAAATCAGCCCCAGCATTTT.

This clonotype has a count of ten or more. J is TRBJ2-7 and V is TRBV5-6; D assignment may be TRBD1 or TRBD2 (5 bases each). The CDR3 has 13 residues. Looked up from germline, CDR1 is SGHDT and CDR2 is YYEEEE. Trimming cost V 5 bases and J 10 bases, with 19 bases left between them. The CDR3 region has the DNA TGTGCCAGCAGTATCGGGACCCAGGACGGACAGTACGTC. Amino acid sequence: CASSIGTQDGQYV.

The rearrangement uses TRBV11-2 and TRBJ1-1, with 7 bases lining up with TRBD1. After removal of 5 bases from V and 11 bases from J, the junction contained 8 bases not matched to a gene. Germline CDR1 is SGHAT and CDR2 is FQNNGV. The CDR3 extends over 12 amino acids. CDR3 residues: CASSGSGGQAFF. The DNA of the CDR3 is TGTGCCAGCAGCGGTTCAGGGGGTCAGGCTTTCTTT.

This clonotype was counted at least ten times. The CDR3 sequence is CASSPTGDTQYF. CDR3 DNA: TGTGCCAGCAGCCCTACCGGTGATACGCAGTATTTT. This rearrangement joins TRBV7-9 to TRBJ2-3; D gene uncertain. CDR1 and CDR2 (germline): SEHNR, FQNEAQ (reference sequence). V lost 5 bases to trimming and J lost 6 bases, with 9 bases between them. The CDR3 runs 12 residues.

This clonotype was found many times. At one end the junction does not follow the germline gene, possibly because of a read error. This chain uses TRBV5-1 with TRBJ2-2; D uncertain. Germline values: CDR1 SGHRS, CDR2 YFSETQ. The CDR3 runs 14 residues. Here the CDR3 reads CASSPGPNTGELFF. The CDR3 DNA reads TGTGCCAGCTCACCCGGGCCGAACACCGGGGAGCTGTTTTTT.

The chain uses TRBV6-1 and TRBJ2-1; 7 nucleotides align to TRBD1. V was pared by 5 bases and J by 0 bases, with 4 bases of the junction left unmatched. The germline V gene encodes CDR1 MNHNS and CDR2 SASEGT. This CDR3 has 15 residues. The CDR3 DNA follows: TGTGCCAGCAGTCGGACAGGACTCTCCTACAATGAGCAGTTCTTC. It specifies CASSRTGLSYNEQFF.

The chain links TRBV29-1 to TRBJ2-7; the D call may be TRBD1 or TRBD2 (5 bases each). V lost 2 bases, J lost 5 bases, and 16 bases lay in between. The CDR3 loop spans 14 amino acids. The V gene's germline CDR1 is SQVTM and CDR2 ANQGSEA. In DNA, the CDR3 is TGCAGCGTTGAAAGGGACCCGTCCTCGAACGAGCAGTACTTC. It is translated as CSVERDPSSNEQYF.

The chain combines TRBV10-2 with TRBJ2-5; D is tentatively TRBD1 or TRBD2 (5 bases each). The CDR3 covers 14 residues. Trimming cost V 5 bases and J 4 bases, with 14 bases left between them. Germline V gene sequence: CDR1 WSHSY, CDR2 SAAADI. DNA for the CDR3: TGCGCCAGCAGTCCGGGGACCACCGTAGAGACCCAGTACTTC. Protein product: CASSPGTTVETQYF.

The chain employs TRBV6-5 and TRBJ1-3, with D perhaps TRBD1 (6 bases). Per the germline V gene, CDR1 is MNHEY and CDR2 is SVGAGI. This CDR3 contains 15 residues. Trimming removed 5 bases from V and 4 bases from J, with 15 bases in between. Here the CDR3 DNA reads TGTGCCAGCAGTGCAAACAGGGCGAGGGGAAACACCATATATTTT. Amino acid sequence: CASSANRARGNTIYF.

This clonotype was counted between two and nine times. This rearrangement joins TRBV7-2 to TRBJ1-2, with 7 nucleotides matching TRBD1. V was pared by 2 bases and J by 5 bases, with 11 bases of the junction left unmatched. Germline loops: CDR1 SGHTA, CDR2 FQGNSA. CDR3 size: 16 residues. The CDR3 DNA follows: TGTGCCAGCAGCTTATCGCGGGGACAGCGCGCATATGGCTACACCTTC. Its translation: CASSLSRGQRAYGYTF.